These T cell receptor beta chains were read from a single sample in a study of T-cell memory formation after mild COVID-19. MiXCR, applied by TCRdb to the 5' RACE reads, yields one record per CDR3 protein. The sample records about 440,000 distinct CDR3 sequences, about 19% being singletons. Sequencing was done on a sample of PBMCs or a T cell subset sorted from them (not recorded which). The receptors stem from an adult woman who had mild COVID-19 (a few samples of this study predate the infection). Cell type and time point are not known. CDR3s include the opening cysteine and the closing phenylalanine or tryptophan. The D gene is left open where the match is weak. Not all rows give a size; the values are once, few, many and, for expanded clones, a class.

cdr3_nt cdr3_aa d_call clone_size j_call v_call cdr3_length
TGCAGTGCACCAGAGGGCGTACGGACTAGCGGGACCTACGAGCAGTACTTC CSAPEGVRTSGTYEQYF TRBD2 few TRBJ2-7 TRBV20-1 17
TGTGCCAGCAGCGAACTAGCGGGGGAGACCCAGTACTTC CASSELAGETQYF TRBD2 few TRBJ2-5 TRBV7-3 13
TGTGCCAGCAGCGTACATAGCACCGGGACTGTTAGCACAGATACGCAGTATTTT CASSVHSTGTVSTDTQYF - few TRBJ2-3 TRBV9 18
TGCAGTGCGGGTACAGATAGCAATCAGCCCCAGCATTTT CSAGTDSNQPQHF - once TRBJ1-5 TRBV20-1 13
TGTGCCAGCAGTCCAGACAGAACGAGATACGAGCAGTACTTC CASSPDRTRYEQYF - - TRBJ2-7 TRBV27 14
TGTGCCAGCAGCTTAGATCTGAGAACTAGCACAGATACGCAGTATTTT CASSLDLRTSTDTQYF - few TRBJ2-3 TRBV7-9 16
TGTGCCATCAGTGAATTAGGGGTCTCTCGGGGGTATGGCTACACCTTC CAISELGVSRGYGYTF - - TRBJ1-2 TRBV10-3 16
TGTGCCAGCAGCTCAACAGGGTTGAGCACTGAAGCTTTCTTT CASSSTGLSTEAFF - - TRBJ1-1 TRBV7-2 14
TGTGCCAGCAGTTACTCTAGCGGGAGGGCCGGGGAGCTGTTTTTT CASSYSSGRAGELFF TRBD2 - TRBJ2-2 TRBV6-5 15
TGCGCCAGCGGGCTCGACAGGGGAGGCGATCAGCCCCAGCATTTT CASGLDRGGDQPQHF TRBD1 few TRBJ1-5 TRBV23-1 15
TGTGCCATCAGTGAGTCGAGTGACAGGAACACCGGGGAGCTGTTTTTT CAISESSDRNTGELFF - few TRBJ2-2 TRBV10-3 16
TGTGCCATCAGTGGGACTAGCGGACAAGAGACCCAGTACTTC CAISGTSGQETQYF TRBD2 - TRBJ2-5 TRBV10-3 14
TGTGCCAGCAGTTACGGGACAACTCGGGACGCTGAAGCTTTCTTT CASSYGTTRDAEAFF - few TRBJ1-1 TRBV6-5 15
TGTGCCACCAGCGGAGGGAGGCAGGGCAATCAGCCCCAGCATTTT CATSGGRQGNQPQHF - few TRBJ1-5 TRBV15 15
TGTGCCAGCAGCCGACAGGGGTCGTACCAAGAGACCCAGTACTTC CASSRQGSYQETQYF TRBD1 - TRBJ2-5 TRBV2 15
TGTGCCAGCAGTTACCCCGAGGGGAGGCGGTATACCGGGGCCAACGTCCTGACTTTC CASSYPEGRRYTGANVLTF - - TRBJ2-6 TRBV6-2/TRBV6-3 19
TGTGCCAGCAGCCAAGTAATGGGGGGGGCTGAAGCTTTCTTT CASSQVMGGAEAFF - - TRBJ1-1 TRBV3-1 14
TGTGCCACCAGCCGGGGGACAGGTGATTCACCCCTCCACTTT CATSRGTGDSPLHF TRBD1 - TRBJ1-6 TRBV15 14
TGTGCCAGCAGCTTAGGGGTCTATGGACACGGCACAGATACGCAGTATTTT CASSLGVYGHGTDTQYF - - TRBJ2-3 TRBV7-9 17
TGTGCCAGCAGCGTCGACCCGACAGGGAACTATGGCTACACCTTC CASSVDPTGNYGYTF TRBD1 - TRBJ1-2 TRBV9 15
TGTGCCAGTAGTATGCGGGGGGCGCGAGATACGCAGTATTTT CASSMRGARDTQYF TRBD2 few TRBJ2-3 TRBV19 14
TGTGCCAGCAGCCTCGGACAGGGGGTCGGCGAGCAGTACTTC CASSLGQGVGEQYF TRBD1 - TRBJ2-7 TRBV7-6 14
TGTGCCAGCAGGGCTCAGGGGGCTGGGGCCAAAAACATTCAGTACTTC CASRAQGAGAKNIQYF TRBD1 few TRBJ2-4 TRBV6-5 16
TGCAGCGTTTGTAAGACAGGGTTCGAGCAGTACTTC CSVCKTGFEQYF TRBD1 - TRBJ2-7 TRBV29-1 12
TGCAGCGTTGAAGAAAATGAGCAGTTCTTC CSVEENEQFF - few TRBJ2-1 TRBV29-1 10
TGTGCCAGCAGCTTTCGGGAAAACACTGAAGCTTTCTTT CASSFRENTEAFF - many TRBJ1-1 TRBV12-3/TRBV12-4 13
TGTGCCAGCAGCTCACCCGGCTTCTACGAGCAGTACTTC CASSSPGFYEQYF - - TRBJ2-7 TRBV11-2 13
TGTGCCAGCAGGCCAGGACTGCAGACTAGCACAGATACGCAGTATTTT CASRPGLQTSTDTQYF - few TRBJ2-3 TRBV5-5 16
TGTGCCTGGAGTGTACGTACGGCAGGGCTGTTTAATTCACCCCTCCACTTT CAWSVRTAGLFNSPLHF - few TRBJ1-6 TRBV30 17
TGCGCCAGCAGCCAACAACAGGGGCAGGGAAACTATGGCTACACCTTC CASSQQQGQGNYGYTF TRBD1 few TRBJ1-2 TRBV4-1 16
TGTGCCAGCAGCTTGGGAGGGATTCGGTCCGACGAGCAGTACTTC CASSLGGIRSDEQYF TRBD2 few TRBJ2-7 TRBV7-6 15
TGTGCCAGCAGCCAAAACGGGGCGGTTCCAGGTCAGCGCCAGCATTTT CASSQNGAVPGQRQHF - few TRBJ1-5 TRBV3-1 16
TGCAGTGCTTCACTTGGAGGTAACAATTCACCCCTCCACTTT CSASLGGNNSPLHF - few TRBJ1-6 TRBV20-1 14
TGTGCCAGCAGTGCCCAAACAGGGGAGCAGTTCTTC CASSAQTGEQFF - - TRBJ2-1 TRBV6-5 12
TGCGCCAGCAGCTTGTATCCCGGGACGCCTGAGCCCCAGCATTTT CASSLYPGTPEPQHF - few TRBJ1-5 TRBV5-1 15
TGTGCCAGCAGCTTAGGACACGGGCCCACAGATACGCAGTATTTT CASSLGHGPTDTQYF - - TRBJ2-3 TRBV5-5 15
TGTGCCAGCAGCCCCAGAGTAGCGGGGGCTAACAATGAGCAGTTCTTC CASSPRVAGANNEQFF TRBD2 many TRBJ2-1 TRBV9 16
TGCGCCAGCAGTCCACAGACTAGCGGGGGGGCGACAGATACGCAGTATTTT CASSPQTSGGATDTQYF TRBD2 few TRBJ2-3 TRBV23-1 17
TGTGCCAGCATAGGAGGGCTAAGAGGAGAAGCTTTCTTT CASIGGLRGEAFF - - TRBJ1-1 TRBV6-1 13
TGTGCCTGGAGCGCCGGGACAGTTTCCTACGAGCAGTACTTC CAWSAGTVSYEQYF TRBD1 - TRBJ2-7 TRBV30 14
TGTGCCAGCAGCCAATTTGGTGGGGGACGCGGATACAATGAGCAGTTCTTC CASSQFGGGRGYNEQFF - - TRBJ2-1 TRBV16 17
TGTGCCAGCAGCCCAAGAAGGGACAGGCAGAACACTGAAGCTTTCTTT CASSPRRDRQNTEAFF TRBD1 many TRBJ1-1 TRBV7-8 16
TGTGCCACCAGTGTATCCGGACAGAAAAACTCTGGAAACACCATATATTTT CATSVSGQKNSGNTIYF - - TRBJ1-3 TRBV24-1 17
TGTGCCAGCAGCCCACAGAGCCTCTATTCACCCCTCCACTTT CASSPQSLYSPLHF - few TRBJ1-6 TRBV7-8 14
TGCGCCAGCAGCTGGAATTACGGGACAGGGTCCTACGAGCAGTACTTC CASSWNYGTGSYEQYF TRBD1 - TRBJ2-7 TRBV5-1 16
TGTGCCAGCAGCGTAGACCTGTACAATGAGCAGTTCTTC CASSVDLYNEQFF - few TRBJ2-1 TRBV9 13
TGTGCCAGCAACCCGGGACAGGGGTTCCACGAGCAGTACTTC CASNPGQGFHEQYF TRBD1 few TRBJ2-7 TRBV6-5 14
TGTGCCAGCAGTATGGGTCAACCGCGCACAGATACGCAGTATTTT CASSMGQPRTDTQYF - - TRBJ2-3 TRBV11-2 15
TGTGCCAGCAGCGTAGCTGGGGGCAGGGTAGATACGCAGTATTTT CASSVAGGRVDTQYF - - TRBJ2-3 TRBV9 15
TGTGCCAGCAAGGAGGGGATAGGTCAGCCCCAGCATTTT CASKEGIGQPQHF - few TRBJ1-5 TRBV2 13
TGTGCCAGCAGTTATGGCGCAGGGGCCGAAGGCTACACCTTC CASSYGAGAEGYTF - few TRBJ1-2 TRBV6-6 14
TGTGCCAGCAGCTTAGTAGTTCTAGCGGGAGGATACAATGAGCAGTTCTTC CASSLVVLAGGYNEQFF TRBD2 - TRBJ2-1 TRBV7-2 17
TGCGCCAGCAGCTTGTGGGTAGGGACCCTCTACGAGCAGTACTTC CASSLWVGTLYEQYF - - TRBJ2-7 TRBV5-1 15